These T cell receptor beta chains were read from a single sample in a study of blood T cell repertoires in COVID-19. Only in-frame clones appear in the TCRdb table, and some are missing; sequencing was by immunoSEQ multiplex PCR. The sample records 200,000 or so clones, 65% to 85% being singletons. What was sequenced was peripheral blood. These receptors all come from a woman aged 30 to 39 who had recovered from COVID-19. Each CDR3 is given with its conserved first and last residue.

v_call	j_call	cdr3_aa
TRBV2	TRBJ2-2	CASSEIVQYKGELFF
TRBV9	TRBJ1-1	CASSVEGDRITEAFF
TRBV7-2	TRBJ1-2	CASSPVSLASGYTF
TRBV5-4	TRBJ1-4	CASSLEPGVTNEKLFF
TRBV27	TRBJ1-6	CARGQDFNSPLHF
TRBV19	TRBJ1-5	CASSFNPVGNQPQHF
TRBV7-9	TRBJ1-3	CASSLIWTGVGNTIYF
TRBV6-6	TRBJ1-1	CASSQGAPSEAFF
TRBV5-4	TRBJ1-2	CASSLGQVTQYGYTF
TRBV9	TRBJ2-3	CASSLWAMVTDTQYF
TRBV28	TRBJ2-7	CASSLASGNPTYEQYF
TRBV4-2	TRBJ2-1	CASSQDGFYNEQFF
TRBV6-5	TRBJ2-7	CASSSTGTPWGHEQYF
TRBV7-2	TRBJ2-1	CASSLGQNNEQFF
TRBV19	TRBJ1-2	CASSMGTTNYGYTF
TRBV7-9	TRBJ2-7	CASSPQTYEQYF
TRBV30	TRBJ1-1	CAWRGVYPEAFF
TRBV18	TRBJ2-5	CASSLSEGETQYF
TRBV11-2	TRBJ1-5	CASSLDVGAAQPQHF
TRBV11-2	TRBJ1-2	CASSLGRQGSYYGYTF
TRBV2	TRBJ2-3	CASSYTDTQYF
TRBV30	TRBJ2-4	CAWSIQGLAKNIQYF
TRBV27	TRBJ2-7	CASRRAGGIFEQYF
TRBV6-1	TRBJ1-2	CASSESPGVRYGYTF
TRBV7-2	TRBJ2-2	CASSLIGGVGTGELFF
TRBV28	TRBJ1-5	CASSLNGREGQPQHF
TRBV3-1/TRBV3-2	TRBJ1-2	CASSSGQGNYGYTF
TRBV7-9	TRBJ2-2	CASSLGARRTGELFF
TRBV18	TRBJ1-6	CASSLGKERGGSPLHF
TRBV5-1	TRBJ1-1	CASSLAGGGTEAFF
TRBV29-1	TRBJ1-1	CSVAWTGNTEAFF
TRBV12-5	TRBJ2-1	CASGLGLVSYNEQFF
TRBV5-1	TRBJ2-2	CASSLAGNTGELFF
TRBV18	TRBJ2-2	CASSVTGSNTGELFF
TRBV2	TRBJ2-7	CASSVVTGNGEQYF
TRBV28	TRBJ2-1	CASIGGGPNEQFF
TRBV25-1	TRBJ2-5	CASSEGRLAGAQETQYF
TRBV6-6	TRBJ2-7	CASSYRVQGGYEQYF
TRBV3-1/TRBV3-2	TRBJ2-5	CAAGLAGINQETQYF
TRBV5-5	TRBJ1-6	CASSSWTGGFSYNSPLHF
TRBV5-1	TRBJ2-3	CASSPPGGRSDTQYF
TRBV30	TRBJ2-2	CAWGRVGELFF
TRBV5-1	TRBJ2-2	CASSLESSANTGELFF
TRBV30	TRBJ1-1	CAWSPGDTEAFF
TRBV11-1	TRBJ1-4	CASSLRQGDGEKLFF
TRBV5-5	TRBJ2-3	CASSNKREPQNTQYF
TRBV7-9	TRBJ2-5	CASSSTGQETQYF
TRBV27	TRBJ1-2	CASSPGQGGYTF
TRBV10-1	TRBJ2-2	CASSEYYPNTGELFF
TRBV27	TRBJ2-7	CASSFLVGHYEQYF
TRBV2	TRBJ2-5	CASSGIGHSQETQYF
TRBV24-1	TRBJ1-3	CATQGSSGNTIYF
TRBV7-8	TRBJ2-1	CASSQGLAGINEQFF
TRBV5-1	TRBJ2-5	CASSLGTSGMQETQYF
TRBV28	TRBJ2-5	CASSSRTGAEETQYF
TRBV5-6	TRBJ1-2	CASSPSDYGYTF